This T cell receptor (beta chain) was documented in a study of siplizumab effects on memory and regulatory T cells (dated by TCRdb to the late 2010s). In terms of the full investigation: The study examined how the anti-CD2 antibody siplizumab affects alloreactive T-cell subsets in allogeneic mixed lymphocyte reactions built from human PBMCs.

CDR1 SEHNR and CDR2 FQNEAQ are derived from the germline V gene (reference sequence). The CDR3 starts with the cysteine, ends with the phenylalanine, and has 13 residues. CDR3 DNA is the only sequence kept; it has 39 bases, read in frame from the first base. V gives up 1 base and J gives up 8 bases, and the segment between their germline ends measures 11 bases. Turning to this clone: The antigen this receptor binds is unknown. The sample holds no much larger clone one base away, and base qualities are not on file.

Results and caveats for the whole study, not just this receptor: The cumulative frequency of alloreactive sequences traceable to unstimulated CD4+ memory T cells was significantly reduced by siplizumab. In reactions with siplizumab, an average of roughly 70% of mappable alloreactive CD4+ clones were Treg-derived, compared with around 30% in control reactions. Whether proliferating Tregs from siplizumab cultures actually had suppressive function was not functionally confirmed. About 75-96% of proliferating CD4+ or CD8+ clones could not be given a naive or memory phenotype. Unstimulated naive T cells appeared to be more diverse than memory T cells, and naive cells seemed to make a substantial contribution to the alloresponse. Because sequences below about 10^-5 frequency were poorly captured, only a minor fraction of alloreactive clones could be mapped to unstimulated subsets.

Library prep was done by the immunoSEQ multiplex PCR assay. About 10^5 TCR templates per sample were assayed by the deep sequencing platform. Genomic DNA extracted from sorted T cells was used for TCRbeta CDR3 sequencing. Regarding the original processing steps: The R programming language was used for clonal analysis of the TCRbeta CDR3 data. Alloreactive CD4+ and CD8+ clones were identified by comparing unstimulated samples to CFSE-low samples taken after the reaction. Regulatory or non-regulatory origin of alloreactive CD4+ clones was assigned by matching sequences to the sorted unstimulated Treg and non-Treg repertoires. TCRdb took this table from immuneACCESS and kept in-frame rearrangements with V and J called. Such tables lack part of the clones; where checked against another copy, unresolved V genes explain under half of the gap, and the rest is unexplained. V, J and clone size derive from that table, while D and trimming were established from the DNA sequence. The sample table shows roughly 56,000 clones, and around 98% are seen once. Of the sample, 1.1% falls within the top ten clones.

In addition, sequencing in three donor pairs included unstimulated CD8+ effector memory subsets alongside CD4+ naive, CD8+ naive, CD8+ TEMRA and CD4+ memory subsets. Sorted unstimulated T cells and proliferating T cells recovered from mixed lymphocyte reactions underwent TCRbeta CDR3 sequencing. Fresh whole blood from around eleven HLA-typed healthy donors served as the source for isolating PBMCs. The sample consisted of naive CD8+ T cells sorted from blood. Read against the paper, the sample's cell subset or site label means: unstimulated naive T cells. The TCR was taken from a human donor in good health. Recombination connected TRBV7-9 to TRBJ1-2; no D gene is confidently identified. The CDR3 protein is CASSLGGVEGYTF. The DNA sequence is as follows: TGTGCCAGCAGCTTAGGCGGGGTTGAGGGCTACACCTTC.